Listed here are 7 T cell receptor beta chains from one sample, sequenced in a study of CD8+ T cells in alopecia areata. Reverse transcribed after extraction, RNA yielded cDNA as the sequencing template. Repertoires were generated with immunoSEQ multiplex PCR, while TCRdb's copy carries only in-frame clones and drops some. The sample consists of hundreds of thousands of clones, 57% of them appearing once. The sample in question was CD4+ T cells sorted from blood, obtained at week 0. The source is a human donor with alopecia areata.

The V and J genes are TRBV27 and TRBJ1-2, with 10 bases matching TRBD1. Germline lookup yields CDR1 MNHEY and CDR2 SMNVEV (reference sequence). The ends lost 3 bases at V and 1 base at J; junction bases unmatched: 2. This CDR3 region has 15 residues. The CDR3 nucleotides read TGTGCCAGCAGTTTCGGACAGGGGGTTAACTATGGCTACACCTTC. This sequence encodes CASSFGQGVNYGYTF.

The chain's CDR3 is CAWKFGTANTEAFF. CDR3 in DNA: TGTGCCTGGAAGTTTGGGACAGCGAACACTGAAGCTTTCTTT. The rearrangement joins TRBV30 to TRBJ1-1; 7 bases line up with TRBD1. V lost 4 bases to trimming and J lost 1 base; unmatched junction nucleotides: 6. The V gene's germline CDR1 is GTSNPN and CDR2 SVGIG (reference sequence). The CDR3 has 14 amino acids.

The chain carries TRBV25-1 and TRBJ1-6; no firm D call. CDR1 is MGHDK, CDR2 SYGVNS, per germline. V gave up 6 bases and J gave up 9 bases, with 12 bases separating them. This CDR3 has 13 residues. CDR3 region: CASRAETGSPLHF. Here the CDR3 DNA reads TGTGCCAGCAGGGCGGAGACGGGTTCACCCCTCCACTTT.

The chain combines TRBV2 with TRBJ2-7; no clear D gene. Trimming removed 10 bases at V and 5 bases at J, with 15 bases between. Germline loops: CDR1 SNHLY, CDR2 FYNNEI. The length of the CDR3 is 12 residues. The chain's CDR3 is CATSTRSDEQYF. In DNA, the CDR3 is TGTGCCACCAGCACAAGATCCGACGAGCAGTACTTC.

The chain employs TRBV10-2 and TRBJ1-1; D possibly corresponds to TRBD1 (5 bases). Trimming took off 3 bases at V and 5 bases at J, with 10 bases between the two ends. This CDR3 has 13 residues. Looked up from germline, CDR1 is WSHSY and CDR2 is SAAADI. The CDR3: CASSESGLTEAFF. The CDR3, as DNA: TGCGCCAGCAGTGAATCAGGGTTGACTGAAGCTTTCTTT.

The sample holds many counts of this clone. V gene TRBV6-6 combines with J gene TRBJ1-2; D gene ambiguous. The V gene lost 5 bases and the J gene lost 4 bases, with 14 bases spanning the gap. Per germline, CDR1 MNHNY and CDR2 SVGAGI (reference sequence). This CDR3 is 14 amino acids long. The CDR3 nucleotides read TGTGCCAGCAGTCAAGATTCTGGGAGCTATGGCTACACCTTC. Translating gives CASSQDSGSYGYTF.

The CDR3: CASSLFSGKTGELFF. CDR3 nucleotides: TGCGCCAGCAGCTTGTTTTCGGGAAAGACCGGGGAGCTGTTTTTT. The genes are TRBV5-1 and TRBJ2-2; maybe TRBD2 (5 bases). V dropped 1 base and J dropped 5 bases, with 12 bases sitting between them. In germline, CDR1 is SGHRS, CDR2 YFSETQ. The CDR3 has 15 residues.